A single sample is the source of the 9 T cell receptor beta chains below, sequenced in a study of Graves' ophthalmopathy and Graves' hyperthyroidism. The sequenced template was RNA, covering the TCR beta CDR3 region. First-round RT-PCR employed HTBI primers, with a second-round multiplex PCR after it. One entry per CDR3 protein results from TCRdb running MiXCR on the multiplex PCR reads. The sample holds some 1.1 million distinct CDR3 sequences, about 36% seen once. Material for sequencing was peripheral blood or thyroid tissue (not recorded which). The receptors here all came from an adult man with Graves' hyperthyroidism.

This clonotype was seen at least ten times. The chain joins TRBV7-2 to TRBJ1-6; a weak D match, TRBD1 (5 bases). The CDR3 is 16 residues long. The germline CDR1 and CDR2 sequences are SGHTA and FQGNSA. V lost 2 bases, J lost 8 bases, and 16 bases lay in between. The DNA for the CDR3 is TGTGCCAGCAGCTTATATTCGGGGAGGGGTGATTCACCCCTCCACTTT. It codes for CASSLYSGRGDSPLHF.

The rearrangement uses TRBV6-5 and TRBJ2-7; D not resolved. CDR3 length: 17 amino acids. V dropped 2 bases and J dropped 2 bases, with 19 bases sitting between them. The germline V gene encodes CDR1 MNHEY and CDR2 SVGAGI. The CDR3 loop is CASSYASPGRRTYEQYF. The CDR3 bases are TGTGCCAGCAGTTACGCTTCCCCGGGCCGGAGAACCTACGAGCAGTACTTC.

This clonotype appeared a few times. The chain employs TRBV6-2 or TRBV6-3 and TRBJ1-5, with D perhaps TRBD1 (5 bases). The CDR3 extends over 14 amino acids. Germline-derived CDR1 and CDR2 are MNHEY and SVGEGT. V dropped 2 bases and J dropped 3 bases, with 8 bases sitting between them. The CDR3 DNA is TGTGCCAGCAGTTACGACAGTCTCAATCAGCCCCAGCATTTT. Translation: CASSYDSLNQPQHF.

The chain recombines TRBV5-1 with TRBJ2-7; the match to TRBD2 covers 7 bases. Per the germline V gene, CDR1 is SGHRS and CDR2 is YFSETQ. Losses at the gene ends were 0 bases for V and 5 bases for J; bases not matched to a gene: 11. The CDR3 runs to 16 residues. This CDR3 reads CASSLERTRGENEQYF. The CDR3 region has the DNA TGCGCCAGCAGCTTGGAGCGGACTAGGGGCGAGAACGAGCAGTACTTC. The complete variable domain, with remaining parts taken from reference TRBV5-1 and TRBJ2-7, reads KAGVTQTPRYLIKTRGQQVTLSCSPISGHRSVSWYQQTPGQGLQFLFEYFSETQRNKGNFPGRFSGRQFSNSRSEMNVSTLELGDSALYLCASSLERTRGENEQYFGPGTRLTVT.

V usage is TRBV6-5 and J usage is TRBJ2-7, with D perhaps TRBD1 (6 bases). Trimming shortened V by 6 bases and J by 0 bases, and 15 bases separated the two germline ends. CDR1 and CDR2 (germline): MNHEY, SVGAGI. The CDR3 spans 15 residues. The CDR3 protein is CASRLQGKASYEQYF. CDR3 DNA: TGTGCCAGCAGGTTACAGGGAAAGGCCTCCTACGAGCAGTACTTC.

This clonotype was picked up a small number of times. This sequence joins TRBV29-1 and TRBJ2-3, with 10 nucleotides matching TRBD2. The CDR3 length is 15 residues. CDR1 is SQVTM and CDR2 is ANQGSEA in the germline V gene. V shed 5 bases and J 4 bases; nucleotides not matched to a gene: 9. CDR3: CSVQRTSGTSDTQYF. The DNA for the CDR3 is TGCAGCGTTCAAAGGACTAGCGGAACCTCAGATACGCAGTATTTT.

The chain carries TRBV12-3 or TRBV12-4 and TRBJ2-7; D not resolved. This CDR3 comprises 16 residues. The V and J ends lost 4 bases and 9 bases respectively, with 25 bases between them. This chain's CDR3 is CASSSWRTRSTNGQYF. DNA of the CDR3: TGTGCCAGCAGTTCCTGGCGCACTCGATCTACGAATGGGCAGTACTTC.

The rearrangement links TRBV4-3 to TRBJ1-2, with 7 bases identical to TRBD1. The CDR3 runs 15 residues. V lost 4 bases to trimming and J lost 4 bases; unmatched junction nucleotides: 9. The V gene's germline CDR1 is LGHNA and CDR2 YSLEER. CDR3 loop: CASSRETGAVYGYTF. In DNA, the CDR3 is TGCGCCAGCAGCCGAGAAACAGGGGCCGTCTATGGCTACACCTTC.

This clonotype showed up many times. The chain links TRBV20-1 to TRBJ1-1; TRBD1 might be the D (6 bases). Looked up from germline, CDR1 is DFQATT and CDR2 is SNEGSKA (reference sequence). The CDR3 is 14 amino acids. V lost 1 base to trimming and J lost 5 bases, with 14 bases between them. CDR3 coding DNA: TGCAGTGCTAGAGGGGCGCGGGGGGCGACTGAAGCTTTCTTT. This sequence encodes CSARGARGATEAFF.